This T cell receptor beta chain stems from a study of blood T cell repertoires in COVID-19. Study information: From the United States, Italy and Spain came samples of acute and convalescent COVID-19.

With 5 bases clipped from V and 8 bases from J, the junction kept 12 bases outside the gene matches. The CDR3 covers 15 residues. Per the germline V gene, CDR1 is KGHSH and CDR2 is LQKENI. Authors' analysis steps: Amplification with reference gene primers provided the estimates of nucleated cell counts. The assay was immunoSEQ multiplex PCR, and TCRdb's table has in-frame clones only and misses some. That table supplies the V and J calls and clone size; D and trimming were determined from the DNA. The sample holds 150,000 or so clones, over 70% seen once. The V gene is TRBV18, the J gene TRBJ1-2, with 9 bases identical to TRBD1. Sequenced material: PBMCs or T cells enriched from blood (not recorded which). The sequence was collected from a woman aged 55-70 years who had recovered from COVID-19. CDR3 sequence (DNA): TGTGCCAGCTCATCGGGACAGGGCCCGATCGAGGGCTACACCTTC. This encodes CASSSGQGPIEGYTF.